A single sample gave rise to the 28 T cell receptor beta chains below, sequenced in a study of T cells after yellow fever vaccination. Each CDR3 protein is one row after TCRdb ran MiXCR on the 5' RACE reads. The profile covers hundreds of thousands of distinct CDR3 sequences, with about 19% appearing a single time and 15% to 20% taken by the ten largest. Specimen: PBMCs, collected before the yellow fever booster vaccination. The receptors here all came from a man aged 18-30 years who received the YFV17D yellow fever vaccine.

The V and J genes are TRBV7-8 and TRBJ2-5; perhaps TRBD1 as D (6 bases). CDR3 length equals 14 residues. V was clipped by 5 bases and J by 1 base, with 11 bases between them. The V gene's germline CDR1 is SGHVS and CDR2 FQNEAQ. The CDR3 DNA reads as TGTGCCAGCAGCACCGGACAGCGCCAAGAGACCCAGTACTTC. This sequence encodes CASSTGQRQETQYF.

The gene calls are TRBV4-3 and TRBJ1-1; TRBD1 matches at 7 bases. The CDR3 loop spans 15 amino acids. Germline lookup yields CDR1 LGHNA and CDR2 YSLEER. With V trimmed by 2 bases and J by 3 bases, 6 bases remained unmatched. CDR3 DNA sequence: TGCGCCAGCAGCCAATGGGACAGTAGAGACACTGAAGCTTTCTTT. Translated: CASSQWDSRDTEAFF.

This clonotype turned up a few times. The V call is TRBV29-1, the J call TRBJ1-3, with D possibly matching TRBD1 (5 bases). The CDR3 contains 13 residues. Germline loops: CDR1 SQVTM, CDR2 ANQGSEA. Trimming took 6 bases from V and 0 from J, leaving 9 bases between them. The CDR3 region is CSVGDGSGNTIYF. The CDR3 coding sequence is TGCAGCGTAGGGGACGGCTCTGGAAACACCATATATTTT.

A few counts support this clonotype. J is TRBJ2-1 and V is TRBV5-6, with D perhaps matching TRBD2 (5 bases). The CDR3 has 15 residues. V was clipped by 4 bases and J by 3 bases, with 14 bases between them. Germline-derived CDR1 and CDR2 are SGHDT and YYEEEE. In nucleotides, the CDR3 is TGTGCCAGCAGCAGACGGGGATTCGGCTACAATGAGCAGTTCTTC. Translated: CASSRRGFGYNEQFF.

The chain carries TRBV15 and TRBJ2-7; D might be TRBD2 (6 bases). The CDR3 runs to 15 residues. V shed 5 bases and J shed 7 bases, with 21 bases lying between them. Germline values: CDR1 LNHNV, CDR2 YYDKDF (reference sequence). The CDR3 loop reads CATSGTRSGFREQYF. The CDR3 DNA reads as TGTGCCACCAGCGGGACTCGGTCGGGGTTTCGGGAGCAGTACTTC.

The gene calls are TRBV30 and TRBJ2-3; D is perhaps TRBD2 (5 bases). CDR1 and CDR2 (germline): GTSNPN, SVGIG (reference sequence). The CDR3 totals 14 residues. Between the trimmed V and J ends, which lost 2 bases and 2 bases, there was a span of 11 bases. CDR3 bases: TGTGCCTGGAGTCGGGCGGGCAACACAGATACGCAGTATTTT. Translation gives CAWSRAGNTDTQYF.

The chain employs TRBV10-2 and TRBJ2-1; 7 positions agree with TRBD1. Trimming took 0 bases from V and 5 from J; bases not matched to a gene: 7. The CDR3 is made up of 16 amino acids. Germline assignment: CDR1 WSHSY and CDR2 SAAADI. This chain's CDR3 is CASSESWTGFNNEQFF. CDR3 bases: TGCGCCAGCAGTGAGTCGTGGACAGGTTTTAACAATGAGCAGTTCTTC.

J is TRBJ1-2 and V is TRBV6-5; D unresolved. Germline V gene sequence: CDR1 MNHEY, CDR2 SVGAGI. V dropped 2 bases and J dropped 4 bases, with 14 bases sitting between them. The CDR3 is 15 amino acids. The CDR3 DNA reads TGTGCCAGCAGTTACCAGTCAGTATTACCCTATGGCTACACCTTC. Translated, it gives CASSYQSVLPYGYTF.

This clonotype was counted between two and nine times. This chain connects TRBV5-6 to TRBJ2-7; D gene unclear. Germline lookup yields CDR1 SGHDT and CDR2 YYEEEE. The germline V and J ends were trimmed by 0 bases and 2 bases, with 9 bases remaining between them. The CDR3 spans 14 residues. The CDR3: CASSLGGSPYEQYF. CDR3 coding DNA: TGTGCCAGCAGCTTGGGCGGTTCCCCCTACGAGCAGTACTTC.

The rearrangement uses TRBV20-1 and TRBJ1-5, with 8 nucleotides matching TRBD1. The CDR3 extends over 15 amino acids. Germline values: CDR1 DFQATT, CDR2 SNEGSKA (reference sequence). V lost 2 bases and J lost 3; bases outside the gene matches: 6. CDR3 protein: CSARFEGQANQPQHF. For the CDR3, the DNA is TGCAGTGCTAGATTCGAGGGACAGGCCAATCAGCCCCAGCATTTT.

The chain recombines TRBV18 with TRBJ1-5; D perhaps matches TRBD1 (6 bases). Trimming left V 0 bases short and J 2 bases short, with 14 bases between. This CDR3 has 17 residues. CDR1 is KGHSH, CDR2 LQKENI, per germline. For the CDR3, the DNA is TGTGCCAGCTCACCACCGTCGGCCAGGGGCGGCAATCAGCCCCAGCATTTT. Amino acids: CASSPPSARGGNQPQHF.

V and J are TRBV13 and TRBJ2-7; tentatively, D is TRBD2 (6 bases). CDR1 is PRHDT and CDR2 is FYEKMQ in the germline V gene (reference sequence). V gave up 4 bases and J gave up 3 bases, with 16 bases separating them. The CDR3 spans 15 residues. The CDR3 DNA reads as TGTGCCAGCAGCTCGAGGGGATCGGGGGTCTACGAGCAGTACGTC. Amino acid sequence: CASSSRGSGVYEQYV.

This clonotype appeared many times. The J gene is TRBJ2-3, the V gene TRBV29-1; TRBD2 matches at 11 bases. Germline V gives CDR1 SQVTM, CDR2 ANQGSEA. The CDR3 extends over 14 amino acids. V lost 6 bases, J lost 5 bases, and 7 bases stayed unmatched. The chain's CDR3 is CSVIAGGPGDTQYF. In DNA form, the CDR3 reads TGCAGCGTAATAGCGGGGGGGCCGGGAGATACGCAGTATTTT.

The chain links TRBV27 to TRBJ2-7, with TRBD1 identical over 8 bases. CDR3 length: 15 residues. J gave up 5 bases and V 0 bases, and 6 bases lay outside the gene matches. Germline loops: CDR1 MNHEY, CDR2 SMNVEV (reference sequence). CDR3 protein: CASSLSPGQVHEQYF. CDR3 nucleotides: TGTGCCAGCAGTTTATCCCCGGGACAGGTCCACGAGCAGTACTTC.

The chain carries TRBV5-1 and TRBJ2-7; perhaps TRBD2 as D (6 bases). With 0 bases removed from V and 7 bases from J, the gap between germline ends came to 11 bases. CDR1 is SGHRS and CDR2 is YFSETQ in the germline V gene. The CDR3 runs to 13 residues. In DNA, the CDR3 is TGCGCCAGCAGCTTGGACACAGGACTAGAGCAGTACTTC. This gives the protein CASSLDTGLEQYF.

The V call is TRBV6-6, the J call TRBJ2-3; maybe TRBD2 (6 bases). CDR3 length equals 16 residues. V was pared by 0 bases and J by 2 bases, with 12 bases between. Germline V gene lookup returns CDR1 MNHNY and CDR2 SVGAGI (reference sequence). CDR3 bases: TGTGCCAGCAGTTACTCCCCGGGAGCTTCCACAGATACGCAGTATTTT. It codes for CASSYSPGASTDTQYF.

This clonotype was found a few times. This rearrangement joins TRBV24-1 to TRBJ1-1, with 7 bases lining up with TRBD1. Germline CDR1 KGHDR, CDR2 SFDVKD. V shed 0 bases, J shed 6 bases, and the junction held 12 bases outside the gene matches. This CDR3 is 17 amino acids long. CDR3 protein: CATSDLPLDRVRAEAFF. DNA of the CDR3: TGTGCCACCAGTGATTTGCCGCTCGACAGGGTAAGAGCTGAAGCTTTCTTT.

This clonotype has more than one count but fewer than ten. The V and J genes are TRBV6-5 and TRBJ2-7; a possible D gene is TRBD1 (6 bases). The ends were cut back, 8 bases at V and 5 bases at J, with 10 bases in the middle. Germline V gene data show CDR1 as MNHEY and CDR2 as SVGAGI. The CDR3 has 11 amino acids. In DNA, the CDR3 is TGTGCCAGCGGACAGAGCAACGAGCAGTACTTC. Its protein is CASGQSNEQYF.

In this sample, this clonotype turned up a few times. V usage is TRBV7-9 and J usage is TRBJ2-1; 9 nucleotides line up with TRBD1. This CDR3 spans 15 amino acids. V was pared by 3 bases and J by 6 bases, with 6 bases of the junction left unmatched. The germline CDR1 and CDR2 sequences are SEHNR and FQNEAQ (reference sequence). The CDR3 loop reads CASSFRTGVRNEQFF. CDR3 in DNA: TGTGCCAGCAGCTTTCGGACAGGGGTCCGCAATGAGCAGTTCTTC.

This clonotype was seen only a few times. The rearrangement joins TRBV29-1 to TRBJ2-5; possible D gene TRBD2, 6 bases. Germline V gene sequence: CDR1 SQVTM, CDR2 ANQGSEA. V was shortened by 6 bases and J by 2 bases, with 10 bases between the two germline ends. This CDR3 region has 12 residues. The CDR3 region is CSVGGWQETQYF. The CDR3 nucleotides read TGCAGCGTGGGGGGTTGGCAAGAGACCCAGTACTTC.

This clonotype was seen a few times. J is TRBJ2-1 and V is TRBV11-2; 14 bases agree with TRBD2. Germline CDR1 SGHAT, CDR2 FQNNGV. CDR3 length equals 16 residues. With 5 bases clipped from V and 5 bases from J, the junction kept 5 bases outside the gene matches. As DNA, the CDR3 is TGTGCCAGCAGCCAGGGGACTAGCGGGAGAGACAATGAGCAGTTCTTC. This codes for CASSQGTSGRDNEQFF. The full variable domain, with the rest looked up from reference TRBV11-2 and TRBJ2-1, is EAGVAQSPRYKIIEKRQSVAFWCNPISGHATLYWYQQILGQGPKLLIQFQNNGVVDDSQLPKDRFSAERLKGVDSTLKIQPAKLEDSAVYLCASSQGTSGRDNEQFFGPGTRLTVL.

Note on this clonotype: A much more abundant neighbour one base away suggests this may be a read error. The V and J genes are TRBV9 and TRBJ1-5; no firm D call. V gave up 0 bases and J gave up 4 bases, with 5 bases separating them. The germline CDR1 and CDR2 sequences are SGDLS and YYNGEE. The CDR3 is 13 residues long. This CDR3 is CASSVGENQPQHF. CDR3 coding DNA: TGTGCCAGCAGCGTAGGGGAGAATCAGCCCCAGCATTTT. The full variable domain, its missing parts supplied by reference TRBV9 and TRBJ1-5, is DSGVTQTPKHLITATGQRVTLRCSPRSGDLSVYWYQQSLDQGLQFLIQYYNGEERAKGNILERFSAQQFPDLHSELNLSSLELGDSALYFCASSVGENQPQHFGDGTRLSIL.

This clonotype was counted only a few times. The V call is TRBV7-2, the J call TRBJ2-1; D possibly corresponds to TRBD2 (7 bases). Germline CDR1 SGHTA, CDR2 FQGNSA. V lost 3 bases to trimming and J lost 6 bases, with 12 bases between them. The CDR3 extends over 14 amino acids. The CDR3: CASSFAGALNEQFF. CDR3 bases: TGTGCCAGCAGCTTTGCGGGGGCCCTCAATGAGCAGTTCTTC.

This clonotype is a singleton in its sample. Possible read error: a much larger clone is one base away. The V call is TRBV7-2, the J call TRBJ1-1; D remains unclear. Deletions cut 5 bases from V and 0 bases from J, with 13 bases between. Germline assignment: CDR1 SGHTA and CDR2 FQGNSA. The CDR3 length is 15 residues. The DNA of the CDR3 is TGTGCCAGCAGCGGCAAGTTTGGCATGAACACTGAAGCTTTCTTT. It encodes CASSGKFGMNTEAFF.

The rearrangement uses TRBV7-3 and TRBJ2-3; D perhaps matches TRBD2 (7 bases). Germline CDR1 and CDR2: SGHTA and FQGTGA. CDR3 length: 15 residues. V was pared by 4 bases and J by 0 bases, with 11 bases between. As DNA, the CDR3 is TGTGCCAGCAGCTCCGGGGGGCTCAGCACAGATACGCAGTATTTT. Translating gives CASSSGGLSTDTQYF.

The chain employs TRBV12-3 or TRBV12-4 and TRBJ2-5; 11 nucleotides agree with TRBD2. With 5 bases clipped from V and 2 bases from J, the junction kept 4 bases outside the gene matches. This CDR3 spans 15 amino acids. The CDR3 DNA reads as TGTGCCAGCAGTCCGGGACTAGCGGCTCAAGAGACCCAGTACTTC. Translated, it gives CASSPGLAAQETQYF.

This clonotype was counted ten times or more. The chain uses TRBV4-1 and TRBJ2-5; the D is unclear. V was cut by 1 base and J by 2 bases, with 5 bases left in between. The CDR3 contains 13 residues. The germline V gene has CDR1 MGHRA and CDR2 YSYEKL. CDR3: CASSQVEQETQYF. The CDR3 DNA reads TGCGCCAGCAGCCAAGTAGAACAAGAGACCCAGTACTTC.

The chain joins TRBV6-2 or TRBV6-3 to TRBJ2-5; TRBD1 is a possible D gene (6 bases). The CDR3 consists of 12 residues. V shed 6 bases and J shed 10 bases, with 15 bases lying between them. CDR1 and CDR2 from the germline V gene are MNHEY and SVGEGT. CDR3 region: CASSTNRVDQYF. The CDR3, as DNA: TGTGCCAGCAGCACAAACAGGGTCGACCAGTACTTC.